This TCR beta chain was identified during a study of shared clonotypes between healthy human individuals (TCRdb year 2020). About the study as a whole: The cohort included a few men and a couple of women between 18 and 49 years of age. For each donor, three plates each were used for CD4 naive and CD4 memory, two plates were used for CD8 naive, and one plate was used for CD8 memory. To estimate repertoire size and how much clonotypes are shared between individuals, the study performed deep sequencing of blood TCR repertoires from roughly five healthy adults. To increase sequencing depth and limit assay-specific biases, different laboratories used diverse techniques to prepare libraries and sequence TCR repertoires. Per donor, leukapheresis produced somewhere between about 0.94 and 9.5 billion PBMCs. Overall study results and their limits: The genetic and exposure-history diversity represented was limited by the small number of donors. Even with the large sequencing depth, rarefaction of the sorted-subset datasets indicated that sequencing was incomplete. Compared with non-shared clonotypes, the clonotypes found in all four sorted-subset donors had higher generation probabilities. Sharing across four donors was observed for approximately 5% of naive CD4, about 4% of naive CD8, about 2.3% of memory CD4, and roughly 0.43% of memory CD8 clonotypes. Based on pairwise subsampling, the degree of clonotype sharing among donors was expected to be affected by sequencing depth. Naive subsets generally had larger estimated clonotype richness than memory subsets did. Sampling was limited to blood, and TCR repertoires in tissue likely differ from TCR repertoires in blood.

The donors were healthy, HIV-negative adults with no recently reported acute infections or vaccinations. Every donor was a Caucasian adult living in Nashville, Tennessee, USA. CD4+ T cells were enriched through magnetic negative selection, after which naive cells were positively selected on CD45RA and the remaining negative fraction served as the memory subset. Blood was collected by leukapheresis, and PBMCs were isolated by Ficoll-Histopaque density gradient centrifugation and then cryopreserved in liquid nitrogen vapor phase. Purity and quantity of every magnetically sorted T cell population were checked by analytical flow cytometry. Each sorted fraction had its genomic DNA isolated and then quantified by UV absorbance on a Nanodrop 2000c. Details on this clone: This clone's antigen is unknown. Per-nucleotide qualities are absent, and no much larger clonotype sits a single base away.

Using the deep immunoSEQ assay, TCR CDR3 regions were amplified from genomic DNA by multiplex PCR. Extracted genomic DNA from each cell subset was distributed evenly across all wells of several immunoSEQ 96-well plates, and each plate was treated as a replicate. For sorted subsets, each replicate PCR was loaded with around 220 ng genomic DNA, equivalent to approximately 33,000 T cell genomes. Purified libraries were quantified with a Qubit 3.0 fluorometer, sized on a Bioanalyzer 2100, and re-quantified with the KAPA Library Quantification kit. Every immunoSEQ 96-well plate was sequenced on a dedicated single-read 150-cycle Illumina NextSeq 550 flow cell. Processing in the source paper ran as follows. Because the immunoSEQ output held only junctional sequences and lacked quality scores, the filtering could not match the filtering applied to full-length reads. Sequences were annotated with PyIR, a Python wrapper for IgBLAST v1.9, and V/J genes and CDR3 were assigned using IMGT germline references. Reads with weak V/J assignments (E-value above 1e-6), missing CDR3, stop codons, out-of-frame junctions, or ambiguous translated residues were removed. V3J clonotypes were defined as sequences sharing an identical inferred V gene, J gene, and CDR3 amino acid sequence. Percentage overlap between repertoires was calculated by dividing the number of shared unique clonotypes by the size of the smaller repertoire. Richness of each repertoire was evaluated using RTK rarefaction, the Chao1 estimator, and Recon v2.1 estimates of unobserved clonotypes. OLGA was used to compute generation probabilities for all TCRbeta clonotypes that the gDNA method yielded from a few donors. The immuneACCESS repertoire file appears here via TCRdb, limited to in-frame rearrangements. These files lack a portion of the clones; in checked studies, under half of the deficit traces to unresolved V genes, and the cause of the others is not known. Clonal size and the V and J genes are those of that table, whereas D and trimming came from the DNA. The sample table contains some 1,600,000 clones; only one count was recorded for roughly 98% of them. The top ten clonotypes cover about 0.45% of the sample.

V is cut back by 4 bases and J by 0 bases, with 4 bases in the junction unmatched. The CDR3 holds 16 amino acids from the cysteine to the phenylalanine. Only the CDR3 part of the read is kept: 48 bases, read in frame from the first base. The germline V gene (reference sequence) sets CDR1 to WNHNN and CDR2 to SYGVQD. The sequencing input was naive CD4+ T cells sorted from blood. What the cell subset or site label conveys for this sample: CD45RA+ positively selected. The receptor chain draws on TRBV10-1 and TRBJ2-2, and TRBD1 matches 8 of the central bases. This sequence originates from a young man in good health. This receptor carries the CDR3 CASSGARGPNTGELFF. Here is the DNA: TGCGCCAGCAGTGGGGCCAGGGGGCCGAACACCGGGGAGCTGTTTTTT.